The 7 T cell receptor beta chains given below trace back to one sample, sequenced in a study of siplizumab effects on memory and regulatory T cells. This table comes from immunoSEQ multiplex PCR, and its TCRdb copy is limited to in-frame clones, with some not included. The profile covers about 82,000 clones, with approximately 90% appearing a single time and around 1.6% taken by the ten largest. Sample: Tregs sorted from blood. The source of these receptors is a human donor in good health.

The rearrangement uses TRBV7-6 and TRBJ2-2, with 9 bases fitting TRBD1. Germline loops: CDR1 SGHVS, CDR2 FNYEAQ. This CDR3 is 16 amino acids long. V was pared by 5 bases and J by 0 bases, with 4 bases of the junction left unmatched. The DNA of the CDR3 is TGTGCCAGCAGCCTCGGACAGGGGACGAACACCGGGGAGCTGTTTTTT. Translating it yields CASSLGQGTNTGELFF.

The rearrangement links TRBV29-1 to TRBJ2-1; D may be TRBD2 (7 bases). The germline gives CDR1 SQVTM, CDR2 ANQGSEA. The CDR3 extends over 15 amino acids. Trimming took off 6 bases at V and 5 bases at J, with 20 bases between the two ends. CDR3 bases: TGCAGCGTCGATGGGGGGGGCCCCTGGAACAATGAGCAGTTCTTC. It yields the protein CSVDGGGPWNNEQFF.

The table lists this clone with a count of one. This chain links TRBV5-1 with TRBJ2-5; D perhaps matches TRBD2 (7 bases). The CDR3 runs to 14 residues. The V gene lost 1 base and the J gene lost 5 bases, with 12 bases spanning the gap. CDR1 is SGHRS and CDR2 is YFSETQ in the germline V gene. This chain's CDR3 is CASSLSTGGETQYF. The CDR3 nucleotides are TGCGCCAGCAGCTTGTCCACGGGGGGCGAGACCCAGTACTTC.

The chain links TRBV19 to TRBJ1-3, with 10 bases aligning to TRBD1. The CDR3 is made up of 16 amino acids. Trimming took 5 bases from V and 8 from J; bases not matched to a gene: 12. CDR1 LNHDA and CDR2 SQIVND come from the germline V gene (reference sequence). CDR3 sequence: CASSVIGTGALDTIYF. As DNA, the CDR3 is TGTGCCAGTAGTGTTATCGGGACAGGGGCATTGGACACCATATATTTT.

V is TRBV11-2 and J is TRBJ1-5; tentatively, D is TRBD1 (5 bases). Per the germline V gene, CDR1 is SGHAT and CDR2 is FQNNGV. The V and J ends lost 3 bases and 2 bases respectively, with 11 bases between them. This CDR3 is 15 amino acids long. CDR3 amino acids: CASSLGVGGNQPQHF. CDR3 in DNA: TGTGCCAGCAGCTTGGGCGTAGGGGGCAATCAGCCCCAGCATTTT.

The gene calls are TRBV4-1 and TRBJ1-1; D is undetermined. This CDR3 spans 17 amino acids. V lost 4 bases and J lost 4, with 22 bases in between. The germline V gene encodes CDR1 MGHRA and CDR2 YSYEKL. CDR3 nucleotide sequence: TGCGCCAGCAGCCGACCCTCGGGCACCGAGCGGGGCACTGAAGCTTTCTTT. As protein: CASSRPSGTERGTEAFF.

The V gene is TRBV7-7, the J gene TRBJ2-2; 7 bases agree with TRBD2. Germline CDR1 and CDR2: SSHAT and FNYEAQ (reference sequence). V gave up 5 bases and J gave up 6 bases; unmatched junction bases: 6. The CDR3 length is 14 residues. CDR3 sequence (DNA): TGTGCCAGCAGCCCCGCTGGGGGGGCCGGGGAGCTGTTTTTT. Its protein is CASSPAGGAGELFF.